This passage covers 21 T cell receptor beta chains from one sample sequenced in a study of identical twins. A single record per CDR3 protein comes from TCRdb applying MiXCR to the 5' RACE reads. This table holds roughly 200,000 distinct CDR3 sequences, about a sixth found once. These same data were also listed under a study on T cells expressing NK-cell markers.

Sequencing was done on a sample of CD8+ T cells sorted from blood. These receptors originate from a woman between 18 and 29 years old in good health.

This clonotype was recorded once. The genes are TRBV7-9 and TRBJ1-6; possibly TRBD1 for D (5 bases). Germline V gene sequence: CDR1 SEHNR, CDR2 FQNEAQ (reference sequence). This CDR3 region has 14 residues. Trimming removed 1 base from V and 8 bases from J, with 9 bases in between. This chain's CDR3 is CASSLGGRDSPLHF. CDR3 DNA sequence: TGTGCCAGCAGCTTAGGGGGGAGGGATTCACCCCTCCACTTT.

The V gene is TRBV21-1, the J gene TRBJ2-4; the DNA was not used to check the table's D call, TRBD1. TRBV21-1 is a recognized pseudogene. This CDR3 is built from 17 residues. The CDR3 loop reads CASSKESPGTDLNIQYF. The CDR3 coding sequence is TGTGCCAGCAGCAAAGAGAGCCCCGGGACAGACTTAAACATTCAGTACTTC.

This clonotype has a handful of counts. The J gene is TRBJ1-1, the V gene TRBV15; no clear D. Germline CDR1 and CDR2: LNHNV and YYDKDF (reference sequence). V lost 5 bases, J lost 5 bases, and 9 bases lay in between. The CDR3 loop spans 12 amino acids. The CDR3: CATSLAGTEAFF. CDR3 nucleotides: TGTGCCACCAGCCTGGCAGGTACTGAAGCTTTCTTT.

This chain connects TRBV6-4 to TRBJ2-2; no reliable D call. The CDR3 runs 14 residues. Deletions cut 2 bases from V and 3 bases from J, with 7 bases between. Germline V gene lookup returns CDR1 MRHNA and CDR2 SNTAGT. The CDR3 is CASSDRADTGELFF. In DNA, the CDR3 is TGTGCCAGCAGTGACCGGGCAGACACCGGGGAGCTGTTTTTT.

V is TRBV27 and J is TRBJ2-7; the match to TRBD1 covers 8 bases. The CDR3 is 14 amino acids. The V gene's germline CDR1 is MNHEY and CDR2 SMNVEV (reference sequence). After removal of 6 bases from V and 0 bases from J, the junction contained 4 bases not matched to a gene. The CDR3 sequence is CASRATGASYEQYF. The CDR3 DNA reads TGTGCCAGCAGAGCGACAGGGGCCTCCTACGAGCAGTACTTC.

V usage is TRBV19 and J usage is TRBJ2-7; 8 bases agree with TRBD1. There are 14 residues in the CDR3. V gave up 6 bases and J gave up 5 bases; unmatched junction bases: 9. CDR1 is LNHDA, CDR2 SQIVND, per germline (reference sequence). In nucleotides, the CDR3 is TGTGCCAGTAGCCAGACAGGGGAAGGGCACGAGCAGTACTTC. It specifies CASSQTGEGHEQYF.

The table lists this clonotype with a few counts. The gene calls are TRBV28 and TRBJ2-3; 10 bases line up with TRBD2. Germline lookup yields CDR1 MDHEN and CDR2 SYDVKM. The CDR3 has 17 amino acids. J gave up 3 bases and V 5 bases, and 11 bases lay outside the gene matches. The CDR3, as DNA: TGTGCCAGCAGTGAGCGGGGGGGCACCTTTTTGACAGATACGCAGTATTTT. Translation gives CASSERGGTFLTDTQYF.

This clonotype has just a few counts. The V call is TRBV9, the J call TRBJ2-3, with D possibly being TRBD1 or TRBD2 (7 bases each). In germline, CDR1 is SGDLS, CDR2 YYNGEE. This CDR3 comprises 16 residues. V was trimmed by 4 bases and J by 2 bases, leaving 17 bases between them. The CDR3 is CASSFPTGRDTDTQYF. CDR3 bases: TGTGCCAGCAGCTTTCCGACAGGGAGGGACACAGATACGCAGTATTTT.

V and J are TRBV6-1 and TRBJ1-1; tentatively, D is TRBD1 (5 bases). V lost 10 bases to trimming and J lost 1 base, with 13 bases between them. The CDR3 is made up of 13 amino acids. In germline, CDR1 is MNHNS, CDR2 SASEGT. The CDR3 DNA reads TGTGCCACCCAAGCCAGGGAGAACACTGAAGCTTTCTTT. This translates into CATQARENTEAFF.

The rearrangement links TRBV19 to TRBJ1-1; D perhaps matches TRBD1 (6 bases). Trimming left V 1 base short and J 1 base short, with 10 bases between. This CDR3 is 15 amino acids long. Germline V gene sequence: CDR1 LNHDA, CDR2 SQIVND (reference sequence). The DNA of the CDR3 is TGTGCCAGTAGTATAGGTACAGGGCCGAACACTGAAGCTTTCTTT. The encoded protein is CASSIGTGPNTEAFF.

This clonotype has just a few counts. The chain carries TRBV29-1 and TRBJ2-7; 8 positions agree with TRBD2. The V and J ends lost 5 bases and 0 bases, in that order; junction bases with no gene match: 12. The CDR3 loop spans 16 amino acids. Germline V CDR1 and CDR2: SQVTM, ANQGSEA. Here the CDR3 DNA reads TGCAGCGTTCCATTGGGGGGGGCGGGAGGCTCCTACGAGCAGTACTTC. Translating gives CSVPLGGAGGSYEQYF.

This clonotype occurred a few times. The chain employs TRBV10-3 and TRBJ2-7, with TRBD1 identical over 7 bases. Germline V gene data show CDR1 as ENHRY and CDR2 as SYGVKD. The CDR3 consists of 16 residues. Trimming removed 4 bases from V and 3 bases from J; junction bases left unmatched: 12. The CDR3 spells CAISAARRDSFYEQYF. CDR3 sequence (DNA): TGTGCCATCAGTGCTGCGCGCCGGGACAGCTTCTACGAGCAGTACTTC.

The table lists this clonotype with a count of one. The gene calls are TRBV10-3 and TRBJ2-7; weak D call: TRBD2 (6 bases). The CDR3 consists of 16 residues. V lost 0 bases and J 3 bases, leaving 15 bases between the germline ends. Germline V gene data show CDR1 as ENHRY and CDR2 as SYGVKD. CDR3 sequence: CAISESKVEGGYEQYF. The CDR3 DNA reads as TGTGCCATCAGTGAGTCGAAGGTGGAGGGAGGCTACGAGCAGTACTTC.

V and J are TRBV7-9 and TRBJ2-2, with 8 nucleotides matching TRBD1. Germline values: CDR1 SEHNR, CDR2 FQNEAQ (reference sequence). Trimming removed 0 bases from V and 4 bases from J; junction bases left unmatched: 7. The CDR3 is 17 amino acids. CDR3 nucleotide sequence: TGTGCCAGCAGCTTAGCCCGCGCAGGGGGCGCCACCGGGGAGCTGTTTTTT. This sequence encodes CASSLARAGGATGELFF.

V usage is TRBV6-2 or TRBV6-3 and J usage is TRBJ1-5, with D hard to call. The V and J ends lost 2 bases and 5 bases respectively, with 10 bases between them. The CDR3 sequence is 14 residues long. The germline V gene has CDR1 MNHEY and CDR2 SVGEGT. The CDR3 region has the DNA TGTGCCAGCAGTTACGTGGGATCCCATCAGCCCCAGCATTTT. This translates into CASSYVGSHQPQHF.

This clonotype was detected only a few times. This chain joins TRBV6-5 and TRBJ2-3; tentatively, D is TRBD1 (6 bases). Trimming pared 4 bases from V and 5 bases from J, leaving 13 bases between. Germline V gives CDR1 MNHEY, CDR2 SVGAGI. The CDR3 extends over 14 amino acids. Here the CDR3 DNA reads TGTGCCAGCAGTTGGGGGCTAGCCGGAGATACGCAGTATTTT. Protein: CASSWGLAGDTQYF.

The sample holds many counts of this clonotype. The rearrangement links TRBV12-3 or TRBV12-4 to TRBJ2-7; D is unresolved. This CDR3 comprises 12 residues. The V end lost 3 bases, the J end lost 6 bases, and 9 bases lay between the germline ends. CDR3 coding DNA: TGTGCCAGCAGTTTTGGTAGCTCCGAGCAGTACTTC. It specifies CASSFGSSEQYF.

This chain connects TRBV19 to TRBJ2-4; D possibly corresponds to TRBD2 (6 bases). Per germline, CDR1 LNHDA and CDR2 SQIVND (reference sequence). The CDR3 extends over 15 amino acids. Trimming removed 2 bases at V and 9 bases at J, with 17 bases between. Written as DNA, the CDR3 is TGTGCCAGTAGTATACTGCCAGCGGGTGTTAGCATTCAGTACTTC. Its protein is CASSILPAGVSIQYF.

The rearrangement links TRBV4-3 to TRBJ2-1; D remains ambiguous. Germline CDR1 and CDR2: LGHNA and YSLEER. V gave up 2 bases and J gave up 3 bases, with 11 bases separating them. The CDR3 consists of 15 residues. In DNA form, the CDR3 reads TGCGCCAGCAGCCAATTAGATAACCTCTACAATGAGCAGTTCTTC. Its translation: CASSQLDNLYNEQFF.

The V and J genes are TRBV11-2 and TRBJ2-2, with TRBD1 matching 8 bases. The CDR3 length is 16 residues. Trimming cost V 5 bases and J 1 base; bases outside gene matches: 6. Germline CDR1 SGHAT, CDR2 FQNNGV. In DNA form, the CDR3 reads TGTGCCAGCAGCACCTCCGGGACAGGGAACACCGGGGAGCTGTTTTTT. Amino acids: CASSTSGTGNTGELFF.

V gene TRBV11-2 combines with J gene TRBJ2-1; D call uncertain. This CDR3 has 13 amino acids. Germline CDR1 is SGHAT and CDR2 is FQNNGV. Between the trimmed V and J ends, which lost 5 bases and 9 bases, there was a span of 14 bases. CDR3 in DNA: TGTGCCAGCAGCAAAGTATCGGCGCCTGAGCAGTTCTTC. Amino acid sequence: CASSKVSAPEQFF.